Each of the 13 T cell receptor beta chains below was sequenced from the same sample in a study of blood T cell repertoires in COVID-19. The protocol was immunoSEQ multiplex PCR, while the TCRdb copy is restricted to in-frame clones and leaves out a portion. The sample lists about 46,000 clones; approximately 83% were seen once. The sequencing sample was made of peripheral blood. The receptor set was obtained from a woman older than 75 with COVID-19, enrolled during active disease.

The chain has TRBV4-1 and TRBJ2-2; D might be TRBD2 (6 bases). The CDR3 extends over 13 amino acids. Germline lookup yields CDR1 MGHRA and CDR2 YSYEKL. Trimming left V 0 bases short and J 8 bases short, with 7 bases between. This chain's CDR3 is CASSQDRGGELFF. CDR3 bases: TGCGCCAGCAGCCAAGATCGGGGGGGGGAGCTGTTTTTT.

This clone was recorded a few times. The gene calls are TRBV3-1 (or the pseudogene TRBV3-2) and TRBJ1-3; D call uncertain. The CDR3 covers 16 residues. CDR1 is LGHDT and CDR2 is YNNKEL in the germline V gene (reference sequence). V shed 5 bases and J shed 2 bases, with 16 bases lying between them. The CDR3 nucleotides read TGTGCCAGCAGCTTCGGAGGCCAGAGCACTGGAAACACCATATATTTT. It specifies CASSFGGQSTGNTIYF.

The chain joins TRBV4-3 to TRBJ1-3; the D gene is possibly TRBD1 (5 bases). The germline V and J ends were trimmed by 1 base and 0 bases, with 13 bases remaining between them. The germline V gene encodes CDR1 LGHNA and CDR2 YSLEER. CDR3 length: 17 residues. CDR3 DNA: TGCGCCAGCAGCCAAGGGGGCGGACACCACTCTGGAAACACCATATATTTT. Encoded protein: CASSQGGGHHSGNTIYF.

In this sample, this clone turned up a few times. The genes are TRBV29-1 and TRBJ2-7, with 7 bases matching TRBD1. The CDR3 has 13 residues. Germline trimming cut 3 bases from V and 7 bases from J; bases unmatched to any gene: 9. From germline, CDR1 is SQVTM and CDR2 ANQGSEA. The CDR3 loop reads CSVDGDSSGEQYF. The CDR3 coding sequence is TGCAGCGTTGACGGGGACAGTTCGGGAGAGCAGTACTTC.

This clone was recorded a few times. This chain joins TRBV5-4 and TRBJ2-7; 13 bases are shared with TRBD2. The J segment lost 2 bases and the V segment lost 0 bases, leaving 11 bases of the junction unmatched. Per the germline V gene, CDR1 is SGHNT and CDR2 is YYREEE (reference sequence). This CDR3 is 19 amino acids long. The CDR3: CASSLVTGLAGDGAYEQYF. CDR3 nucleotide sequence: TGTGCCAGCAGCTTGGTCACCGGACTAGCGGGAGACGGCGCCTACGAGCAGTACTTC.

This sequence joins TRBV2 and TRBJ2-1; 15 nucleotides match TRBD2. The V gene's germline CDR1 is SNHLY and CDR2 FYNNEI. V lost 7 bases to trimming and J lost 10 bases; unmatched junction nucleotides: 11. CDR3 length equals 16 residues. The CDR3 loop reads CASTIKPGLAGGEQFF. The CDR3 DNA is TGTGCCAGCACGATTAAACCGGGACTAGCGGGGGGCGAGCAGTTCTTC.

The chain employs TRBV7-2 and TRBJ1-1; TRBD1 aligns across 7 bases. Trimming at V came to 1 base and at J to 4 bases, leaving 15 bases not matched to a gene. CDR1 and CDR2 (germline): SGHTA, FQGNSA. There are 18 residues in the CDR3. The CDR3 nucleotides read TGTGCCAGCAGCTTAGTACCGGTCGGACGGGCAGGGGGCACTGAAGCTTTCTTT. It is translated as CASSLVPVGRAGGTEAFF. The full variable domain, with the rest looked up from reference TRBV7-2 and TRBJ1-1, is GAGVSQSPSNKVTEKGKDVELRCDPISGHTALYWYRQSLGQGLEFLIYFQGNSAPDKSGLPSDRFSAERTGGSVSTLTIQRTQQEDSAVYLCASSLVPVGRAGGTEAFFGQGTRLTVV.

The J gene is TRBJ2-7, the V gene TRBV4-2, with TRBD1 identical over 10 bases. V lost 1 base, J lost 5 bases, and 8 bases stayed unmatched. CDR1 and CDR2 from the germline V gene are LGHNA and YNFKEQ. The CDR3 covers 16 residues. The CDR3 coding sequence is TGTGCCAGCAGCCAAGCGCAGGGACAGGGGCTCGACGAGCAGTACTTC. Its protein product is CASSQAQGQGLDEQYF.

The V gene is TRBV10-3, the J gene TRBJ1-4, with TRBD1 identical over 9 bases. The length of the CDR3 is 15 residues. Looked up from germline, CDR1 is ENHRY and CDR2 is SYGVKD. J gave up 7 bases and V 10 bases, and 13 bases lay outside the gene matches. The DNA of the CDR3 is TGTGCCACCAGCGCGGACAGGGGAGGAAGTGAAAAACTGTTTTTT. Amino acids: CATSADRGGSEKLFF.

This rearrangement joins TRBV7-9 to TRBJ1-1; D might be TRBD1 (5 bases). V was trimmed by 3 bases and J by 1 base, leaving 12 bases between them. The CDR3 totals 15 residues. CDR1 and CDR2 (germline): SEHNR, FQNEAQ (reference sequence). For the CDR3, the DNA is TGTGCCAGCAGCTTTTTCGGGGGGAGGAACACTGAAGCTTTCTTT. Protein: CASSFFGGRNTEAFF.

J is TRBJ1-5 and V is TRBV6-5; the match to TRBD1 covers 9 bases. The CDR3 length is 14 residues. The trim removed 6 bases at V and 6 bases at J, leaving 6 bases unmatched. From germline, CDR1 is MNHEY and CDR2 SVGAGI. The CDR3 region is CASSPGTGSQPQHF. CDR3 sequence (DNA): TGTGCCAGCAGCCCCGGGACAGGGTCTCAGCCCCAGCATTTT.

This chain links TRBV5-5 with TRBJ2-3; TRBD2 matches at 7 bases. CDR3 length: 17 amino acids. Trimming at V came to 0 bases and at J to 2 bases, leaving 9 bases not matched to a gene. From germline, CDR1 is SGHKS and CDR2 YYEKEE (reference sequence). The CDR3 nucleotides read TGTGCCAGCAGCTTGGGGGCTAGCGGCGAGTTCACAGATACGCAGTATTTT. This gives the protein CASSLGASGEFTDTQYF. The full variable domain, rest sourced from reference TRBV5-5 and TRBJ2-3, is DAGVTQSPTHLIKTRGQQVTLRCSPISGHKSVSWYQQVLGQGPQFIFQYYEKEERGRGNFPDRFSARQFPNYSSELNVNALLLGDSALYLCASSLGASGEFTDTQYFGPGTRLTVL.

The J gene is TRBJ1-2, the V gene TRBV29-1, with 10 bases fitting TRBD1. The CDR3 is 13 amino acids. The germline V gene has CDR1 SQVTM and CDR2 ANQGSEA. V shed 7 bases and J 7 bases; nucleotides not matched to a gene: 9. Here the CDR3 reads CSARDRGRGGYTF. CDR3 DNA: TGCAGCGCCCGGGACAGGGGAAGAGGTGGCTACACCTTC.